The 10 T cell receptor beta chains below all came from one sample that was sequenced in a study of blood T cell repertoires in COVID-19. Here immunoSEQ multiplex PCR was the method, and the copy in TCRdb shows in-frame clones only, minus some. Of about 480,000 clones in the sample, roughly 91% were seen once. The source material was peripheral blood. Source of these receptors: a woman in her 30s with acute or convalescent COVID-19.

This clone has a single count. The chain links TRBV11-2 to TRBJ2-1; perhaps TRBD2 as D (7 bases). V was pared by 5 bases and J by 6 bases, with 11 bases between. This CDR3 region has 13 residues. Germline assignment: CDR1 SGHAT and CDR2 FQNNGV. The CDR3: CASSVGGGNEQFF. The CDR3 region has the DNA TGTGCCAGCAGCGTAGGGGGGGGCAATGAGCAGTTCTTC. The variable domain in full, with the rest retrieved from reference TRBV11-2 and TRBJ2-1, is EAGVAQSPRYKIIEKRQSVAFWCNPISGHATLYWYQQILGQGPKLLIQFQNNGVVDDSQLPKDRFSAERLKGVDSTLKIQPAKLEDSAVYLCASSVGGGNEQFFGPGTRLTVL.

This chain joins TRBV15 and TRBJ2-7; D possibly corresponds to TRBD2 (5 bases). Germline V gives CDR1 LNHNV, CDR2 YYDKDF (reference sequence). Trimming took off 3 bases at V and 0 bases at J, with 12 bases between the two ends. This CDR3 has 15 amino acids. The DNA for the CDR3 is TGTGCCACCAGCAGGGGCAGCGGAAACTCCTACGAGCAGTACTTC. The encoded protein is CATSRGSGNSYEQYF.

The V gene is TRBV3-1 (or the pseudogene TRBV3-2), the J gene TRBJ1-3; D is unresolved. Germline V gene data show CDR1 as LGHDT and CDR2 as YNNKEL (reference sequence). The CDR3 sequence is 17 residues long. V lost 4 bases, J lost 0 bases, and 16 bases lay in between. For the CDR3, the DNA is TGTGCCAGCAGCCGACGCCCTAGCGGGTACTCTGGAAACACCATATATTTT. Encoded protein: CASSRRPSGYSGNTIYF.

This chain connects TRBV30 to TRBJ1-3; no clear D gene. Germline values: CDR1 GTSNPN, CDR2 SVGIG (reference sequence). V was clipped by 3 bases and J by 5 bases, with 14 bases between them. The CDR3 is made up of 14 amino acids. The CDR3 loop is CAWRELGSRNTIYF. The CDR3 DNA reads as TGTGCCTGGAGGGAGCTAGGTAGTAGAAACACCATATATTTT.

The V gene is TRBV2, the J gene TRBJ2-1, with D possibly matching TRBD2 (5 bases). CDR1 is SNHLY, CDR2 FYNNEI, per germline. This CDR3 is 14 amino acids long. V was shortened by 4 bases and J by 6 bases, with 13 bases between the two germline ends. CDR3 region: CASSARTSSNEQFF. The CDR3 DNA reads TGTGCCAGCAGTGCAAGGACTTCGAGCAATGAGCAGTTCTTC.

The chain recombines TRBV7-8 with TRBJ2-7; a weak D match, TRBD2 (5 bases). The ends were cut back, 3 bases at V and 2 bases at J, with 11 bases in the middle. The germline CDR1 and CDR2 sequences are SGHVS and FQNEAQ. This CDR3 is 14 amino acids long. The CDR3 DNA sequence: TGTGCCAGCAGCTTCGGACCGGGAACCTACGAGCAGTACTTC. Its protein product is CASSFGPGTYEQYF. Full variable domain (missing parts from reference TRBV7-8 and TRBJ2-7): GAGVSQSPRYKVAKRGQDVALRCDPISGHVSLFWYQQALGQGPEFLTYFQNEAQLDKSGLPSDRFFAERPEGSVSTLKIQRTQQEDSAVYLCASSFGPGTYEQYFGPGTRLTVT.

This clone occurred a few times. The J gene is TRBJ2-2, the V gene TRBV25-1, with a tentative D call TRBD1 (6 bases). CDR3 length: 15 residues. The germline gives CDR1 MGHDK, CDR2 SYGVNS. Trimming left V 4 bases short and J 5 bases short, with 14 bases between. The CDR3 region has the DNA TGTGCCAGCAGTGCCGGGACATATCAAACCGGGGAGCTGTTTTTT. Protein sequence: CASSAGTYQTGELFF.

J is TRBJ2-7 and V is TRBV28; D uncertain. Germline CDR1 and CDR2: MDHEN and SYDVKM. This CDR3 comprises 13 residues. Between the trimmed V and J ends, which lost 2 bases and 3 bases, there was a span of 8 bases. Written as DNA, the CDR3 is TGTGCCAGCAGTTTACCGCCGGGCTACGAGCAGTACTTC. Protein product: CASSLPPGYEQYF.

The chain uses TRBV30 and TRBJ1-4; D unclear. The CDR3 extends over 13 amino acids. V was trimmed by 6 bases and J by 7 bases, leaving 15 bases between them. Germline V gene lookup returns CDR1 GTSNPN and CDR2 SVGIG (reference sequence). The CDR3 sequence: CACRISYGEKLFF. The CDR3 region has the DNA TGTGCCTGCCGTATTAGCTACGGTGAAAAACTGTTTTTT.

The chain joins TRBV6-1 to TRBJ1-5; D is undetermined. Deletions cut 0 bases from V and 0 bases from J, with 3 bases between. CDR1 is MNHNS and CDR2 is SASEGT in the germline V gene. The CDR3 spans 14 residues. The DNA of the CDR3 is TGTGCCAGCAGTGAAGCACATAGCAATCAGCCCCAGCATTTT. Translating gives CASSEAHSNQPQHF.